The 26 T cell receptor beta chains below come from one sample, sequenced in a study of neurological immune-mediated disorders. Each CDR3 protein is one row after TCRdb ran MiXCR on the 5' RACE reads. The repertoire holds roughly 39,000 distinct CDR3 sequences, with approximately 5.1% as singletons. The sample consisted of CD4+ T cells from blood. These TCRs come from a man aged 18 to 29 in good health.

This clonotype has a count of ten or more. J is TRBJ2-5 and V is TRBV5-1; TRBD2 agrees at 10 bases. There are 14 residues in the CDR3. Germline V CDR1 and CDR2: SGHRS, YFSETQ. V shed 0 bases and J 5 bases; nucleotides not matched to a gene: 1. The CDR3 sequence: CASSLGTSGETQYF. The CDR3 DNA is TGCGCCAGCAGCTTGGGGACTAGCGGTGAGACCCAGTACTTC.

Many counts were recorded for this clonotype. The chain recombines TRBV5-6 with TRBJ2-6; D remains ambiguous. Germline values: CDR1 SGHDT, CDR2 YYEEEE. V lost 2 bases, J lost 0 bases, and 9 bases lay in between. The CDR3 has 16 residues. The CDR3: CASSFGAYSGANVLTF. CDR3 DNA sequence: TGTGCCAGCAGCTTCGGCGCCTACTCTGGGGCCAACGTCCTGACTTTC.

The sample holds a few counts of this clonotype. The J gene is TRBJ2-2, the V gene TRBV20-1; 7 nucleotides agree with TRBD1. After removal of 6 bases from V and 6 bases from J, the junction contained 10 bases not matched to a gene. Germline CDR1 reads DFQATT; CDR2 reads SNEGSKA (reference sequence). The CDR3 spans 14 residues. CDR3 residues: CSAPKQGIPGELFF. Written as DNA, the CDR3 is TGCAGTGCCCCTAAACAGGGGATCCCCGGGGAGCTGTTTTTT.

This clonotype was observed many times. CDR3 loop: CSARETGGRGRSSYNEQFF. DNA of the CDR3: TGCAGTGCTAGAGAAACGGGAGGACGTGGAAGAAGCTCCTACAATGAGCAGTTCTTC. The chain has TRBV20-1 and TRBJ2-1, with 7 bases identical to TRBD2. The CDR3 has 19 amino acids. Germline-derived CDR1 and CDR2 are DFQATT and SNEGSKA (reference sequence). V gave up 0 bases and J gave up 0 bases; unmatched junction bases: 14.

This clonotype was detected many times. V gene TRBV7-3 combines with J gene TRBJ1-6; TRBD1 matches at 7 bases. Germline V CDR1 and CDR2: SGHTA, FQGTGA. The length of the CDR3 is 15 residues. J lost 8 bases, V lost 2 bases, and 6 bases had no gene match. CDR3 region: CASSLRQGSDSPLHF. The CDR3 nucleotides read TGTGCCAGCAGCTTACGACAGGGTAGCGATTCACCCCTCCACTTT.

This clonotype was observed at least ten times. The chain combines TRBV5-1 with TRBJ2-5; 8 nucleotides match TRBD1. CDR1 and CDR2 from the germline V gene are SGHRS and YFSETQ. V gave up 6 bases and J gave up 3 bases; unmatched junction bases: 7. This CDR3 is built from 14 residues. CDR3 in amino acids: CASKRTGTEETQYF. The CDR3, as DNA: TGCGCCAGCAAGAGGACAGGGACGGAAGAGACCCAGTACTTC.

This clonotype appeared many times. The rearrangement uses TRBV3-1 and TRBJ1-5, with a weak D call TRBD1 (5 bases). The V gene's germline CDR1 is LGHDT and CDR2 YNNKEL (reference sequence). The CDR3 extends over 15 amino acids. V lost 3 bases, J lost 7 bases, and 16 bases lay in between. CDR3: CASSQGLPPRQPQHF. CDR3 DNA: TGTGCCAGCAGCCAGGGACTCCCGCCGCGACAGCCCCAGCATTTT.

This clonotype occurred many times. The V call is TRBV10-3, the J call TRBJ1-2, with TRBD1 matching over 7 bases. Unmatched junction bases numbered 11, after V lost 6 bases and J lost 4 bases. CDR1 is ENHRY and CDR2 is SYGVKD in the germline V gene. The CDR3 contains 15 residues. The CDR3 is CAIRGGWGAIYGYTF. CDR3 DNA: TGTGCCATCAGAGGGGGCTGGGGGGCTATCTATGGCTACACCTTC.

This clonotype was observed at least ten times. The chain is built from TRBV12-3 or TRBV12-4 and TRBJ1-5; the match to TRBD1 covers 7 bases. The CDR3 is made up of 14 amino acids. With V trimmed by 7 bases and J by 4 bases, 7 bases remained unmatched. CDR3 DNA: TGTGCCAGCAAAAGACAGGGACCTAATCAGCCCCAGCATTTT. It is translated as CASKRQGPNQPQHF.

This clonotype was recorded at least ten times. V usage is TRBV2 and J usage is TRBJ1-1; a possible D gene is TRBD1 (6 bases). With 5 bases removed from V and 3 bases from J, the gap between germline ends came to 13 bases. The CDR3 is 14 residues long. CDR1 and CDR2 (germline): SNHLY, FYNNEI. CDR3 DNA sequence: TGTGCCAGCAGTCAACAGGGAGCGGACACTGAAGCTTTCTTT. It specifies CASSQQGADTEAFF.

This clonotype was counted ten times or more. The chain joins TRBV28 to TRBJ1-4; TRBD1 might be the D (5 bases). The CDR3 loop spans 13 amino acids. V was cut by 3 bases and J by 8 bases, with 10 bases left in between. Germline CDR1 is MDHEN and CDR2 is SYDVKM. The DNA of the CDR3 is TGTGCCAGCAGTTTTGGGGGTGAGGAAAAACTGTTTTTT. Translated, it gives CASSFGGEEKLFF.

This clonotype occurred many times. V is TRBV10-3 and J is TRBJ1-2, with D maybe TRBD1 (6 bases). The CDR3 loop spans 14 amino acids. CDR1 and CDR2 (germline): ENHRY, SYGVKD. V lost 11 bases and J 7 bases, leaving 23 bases between the germline ends. CDR3 sequence reads: CAVGSDRSISGYTF. DNA of the CDR3: TGTGCCGTTGGGTCCGACAGGAGTATCTCTGGCTACACCTTC.

At least ten counts were recorded for this clonotype. The rearrangement links TRBV25-1 to TRBJ1-1, with D perhaps matching TRBD1 (5 bases). The CDR3 runs to 12 residues. The V end lost 7 bases, the J end lost 6 bases, and 12 bases lay between the germline ends. Germline loops: CDR1 MGHDK, CDR2 SYGVNS. As DNA, the CDR3 is TGTGCCAGCACCGTCGGACAAGCTGAAGCTTTCTTT. Translated, it gives CASTVGQAEAFF. The whole variable domain, filled in from reference TRBV25-1 and TRBJ1-1, reads EADIYQTPRYLVIGTGKKITLECSQTMGHDKMYWYQQDPGMELHLIHYSYGVNSTEKGDLSSESTVSRIRTEHFPLTLESARPSHTSQYLCASTVGQAEAFFGQGTRLTVV.

This clonotype was seen repeatedly, ten times or more. This rearrangement joins TRBV30 to TRBJ2-3; 11 bases line up with TRBD2. J gave up 6 bases and V 6 bases, and 5 bases lay outside the gene matches. Germline lookup yields CDR1 GTSNPN and CDR2 SVGIG (reference sequence). CDR3 size: 13 residues. CDR3 in amino acids: CACTSGGWDTQYF. The CDR3 DNA sequence: TGTGCCTGTACTAGCGGGGGCTGGGATACGCAGTATTTT.

This clonotype is labeled large (0.1 to 1%). The chain couples TRBV7-2 to TRBJ2-7; TRBD2 agrees at 8 bases. The CDR3 is 12 residues long. Per germline, CDR1 SGHTA and CDR2 FQGNSA. The ends lost 5 bases at V and 4 bases at J; junction bases unmatched: 1. The chain's CDR3 is CASSPGGYEQYF. The CDR3 coding sequence is TGTGCCAGCAGCCCGGGGGGGTACGAGCAGTACTTC.

This clonotype was observed at least ten times. The CDR3: CASGSEGELFF. The CDR3 nucleotides are TGTGCTAGTGGTTCGGAGGGGGAGCTGTTTTTT. This chain uses TRBV12-5 with TRBJ2-2; D remains ambiguous. Germline-derived CDR1 and CDR2 are LGHNT and FRNRAP. Trimming stripped 4 bases from V and 8 bases from J, with 5 bases between. The CDR3 loop spans 11 amino acids.

At least ten counts were recorded for this clonotype. The chain joins TRBV7-2 to TRBJ2-1; the D gene is possibly TRBD2 (6 bases). V was pared by 6 bases and J by 3 bases, with 15 bases between. CDR1 is SGHTA and CDR2 is FQGNSA in the germline V gene. The CDR3 runs 15 residues. CDR3 bases: TGTGCCAGCAGTCGCACCGGGACTTTCTACAATGAGCAGTTCTTC. Translated, it gives CASSRTGTFYNEQFF. Variable domain in full (rest from reference TRBV7-2 and TRBJ2-1): GAGVSQSPSNKVTEKGKDVELRCDPISGHTALYWYRQSLGQGLEFLIYFQGNSAPDKSGLPSDRFSAERTGGSVSTLTIQRTQQEDSAVYLCASSRTGTFYNEQFFGPGTRLTVL.

In its sample, this clonotype was seen many times. The germline gene is not matched at one end of the junction; a read error may be the cause. The chain links TRBV7-3 to TRBJ2-1; a possible D gene is TRBD1 (6 bases). The CDR3 totals 12 residues. Germline V gene data show CDR1 as SGHTA and CDR2 as FQGTGA. Here the CDR3 reads CASSPDSNIQVF. Here the CDR3 DNA reads TGTGCCAGCAGCCCGGACAGCAACATCCAAGTCTTC.

This clonotype has a count of ten or more. In DNA, the CDR3 is TGTGCCAGCAGCCAAGAAGGGGCGGGGATCATTACAGATACGCAGTATTTT. This codes for CASSQEGAGIITDTQYF. The chain employs TRBV4-2 and TRBJ2-3; possible D gene TRBD2, 6 bases. The CDR3 is made up of 17 amino acids. Germline V lookup: CDR1 LGHNA, CDR2 YNFKEQ. V lost 0 bases and J lost 3, with 16 bases in between.

Ten or more counts support this clonotype. V gene TRBV7-2 combines with J gene TRBJ2-7; D might be TRBD1 or TRBD2, each matching 5 bases. This CDR3 is 14 amino acids long. V was shortened by 1 base and J by 7 bases, with 14 bases between the two germline ends. Per the germline V gene, CDR1 is SGHTA and CDR2 is FQGNSA. CDR3: CASSLDGRWGEQYF. DNA for the CDR3: TGTGCCAGCAGCTTAGATGGCAGGTGGGGGGAGCAGTACTTC.

This clonotype was counted at least ten times. The chain links TRBV24-1 to TRBJ2-5, with D possibly TRBD2 on 5 matching bases. The V end was cut by 5 bases, the J end by 5 bases, with 23 bases between. This CDR3 has 17 residues. CDR1 and CDR2 (germline): KGHDR, SFDVKD. The CDR3 loop reads CATSGGTLGNFGETQYF. The CDR3 DNA reads as TGTGCCACCAGTGGCGGAACACTAGGCAATTTTGGCGAGACCCAGTACTTC.

This clonotype was recorded at least ten times. V usage is TRBV11-1 and J usage is TRBJ2-2; 7 bases map to TRBD1. The CDR3 spans 19 residues. In germline, CDR1 is SGHAT, CDR2 FQDESV (reference sequence). The V gene end was trimmed by 5 bases and the J gene end by 3 bases; junction bases not matched to a gene: 18. CDR3 region: CASSQYNRQGLRDTGELFF. In DNA, the CDR3 is TGTGCCAGCAGCCAATATAATAGACAGGGTTTGAGGGACACCGGGGAGCTGTTTTTT.

This clonotype occurred many times. V is TRBV21-1 and J is TRBJ2-1; TRBD2 reflects the table's D call only, with no check against the DNA. TRBV21-1 has pseudogene status. The CDR3 loop spans 16 amino acids. Here the CDR3 reads CASSRVGGSAYNEQFF. DNA of the CDR3: TGTGCCAGCAGCCGGGTGGGGGGGAGCGCCTACAATGAGCAGTTCTTC.

There are many counts of this clonotype. One end of the junction fails to match germline, which may point to a read error. V usage is TRBV20-1 and J usage is TRBJ1-2, with D possibly TRBD1 on 5 matching bases. Looked up from germline, CDR1 is DFQATT and CDR2 is SNEGSKA (reference sequence). This CDR3 is built from 9 residues. In DNA, the CDR3 is TGCAGTGCTGACATCGGACATAACTTC. The encoded protein is CSADIGHNF.

This clonotype was counted ten times or more. The chain couples TRBV18 to TRBJ1-1, with 8 bases identical to TRBD1. Germline trimming cut 5 bases from V and 3 bases from J; bases unmatched to any gene: 11. CDR1 and CDR2 from the germline V gene are KGHSH and LQKENI. The CDR3 has 16 amino acids. DNA for the CDR3: TGTGCCAGCTCAACTTGGACAGGGAGGGCGGACACTGAAGCTTTCTTT. It encodes CASSTWTGRADTEAFF. The full variable domain, in which reference TRBV18 and TRBJ1-1 provide the parts outside the CDR3, is NAGVMQNPRHLVRRRGQEARLRCSPMKGHSHVYWYRQLPEEGLKFMVYLQKENIIDESGMPKERFSAEFPKEGPSILRIQQVVRGDSAAYFCASSTWTGRADTEAFFGQGTRLTVV.

This clonotype was observed many times. The gene calls are TRBV7-8 and TRBJ1-2; D ambiguous. The V end lost 3 bases, the J end lost 7 bases, and 15 bases lay between the germline ends. The length of the CDR3 is 14 residues. Germline V gene data show CDR1 as SGHVS and CDR2 as FQNEAQ. Written as DNA, the CDR3 is TGTGCCAGCAGCTTTGGGCTGACTGTCGTTGGCTACACCTTC. Its translation: CASSFGLTVVGYTF.